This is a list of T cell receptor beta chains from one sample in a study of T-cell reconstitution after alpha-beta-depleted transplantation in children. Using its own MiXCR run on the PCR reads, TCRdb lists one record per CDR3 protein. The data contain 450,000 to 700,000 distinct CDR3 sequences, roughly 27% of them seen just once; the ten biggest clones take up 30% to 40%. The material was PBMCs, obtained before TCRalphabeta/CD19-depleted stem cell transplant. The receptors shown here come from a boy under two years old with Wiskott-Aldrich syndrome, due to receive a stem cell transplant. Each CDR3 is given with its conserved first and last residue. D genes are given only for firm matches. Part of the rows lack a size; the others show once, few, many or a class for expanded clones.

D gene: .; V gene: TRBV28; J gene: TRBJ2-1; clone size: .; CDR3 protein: CASSQAWGLSYNEQFF; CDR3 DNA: TGTGCCAGCAGCCAGGCTTGGGGGCTCTCCTACAATGAGCAGTTCTTC
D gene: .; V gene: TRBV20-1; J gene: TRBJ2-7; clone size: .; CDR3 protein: CSARPHLSTHEQYF; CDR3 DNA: TGCAGTGCTAGACCCCACTTATCCACCCACGAGCAGTACTTC
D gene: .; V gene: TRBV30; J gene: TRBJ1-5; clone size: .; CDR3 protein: CAWIDRQKGETWGHF; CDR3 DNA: TGTGCCTGGATCGACCGTCAGAAGGGCGAGACGTGGGGGCATTTT
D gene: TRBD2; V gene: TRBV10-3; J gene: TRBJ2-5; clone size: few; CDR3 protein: CAISETSGVQETQYF; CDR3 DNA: TGTGCCATCAGTGAAACTAGCGGGGTCCAAGAGACCCAGTACTTC
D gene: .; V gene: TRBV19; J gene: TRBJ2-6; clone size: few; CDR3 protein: CASSIKRSGANVLTF; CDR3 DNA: TGTGCCAGTAGTATAAAAAGATCCGGGGCCAACGTCCTGACTTTC
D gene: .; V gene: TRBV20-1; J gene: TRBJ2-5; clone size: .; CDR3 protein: CSARVEGKETQYF; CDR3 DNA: TGCAGTGCTAGGGTCGAGGGAAAAGAGACCCAGTACTTC
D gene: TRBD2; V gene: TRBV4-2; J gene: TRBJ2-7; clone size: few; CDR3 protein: CASSQDASGSTYEQYF; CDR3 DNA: TGTGCCAGCAGCCAAGATGCTAGCGGGAGTACGTACGAGCAGTACTTC
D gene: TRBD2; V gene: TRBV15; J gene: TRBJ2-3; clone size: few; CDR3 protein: CATSKPGGKIIRDTQYF; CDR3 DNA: TGTGCCACCAGCAAACCGGGAGGGAAAATAATCAGAGATACGCAGTATTTT
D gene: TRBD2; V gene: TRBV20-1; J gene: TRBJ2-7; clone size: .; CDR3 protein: CSARRSLAGVVYGQYF; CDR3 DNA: TGCAGTGCTAGGCGGTCATTAGCGGGAGTAGTCTACGGGCAGTACTTC
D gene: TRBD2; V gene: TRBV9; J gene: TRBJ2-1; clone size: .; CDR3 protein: CASSPGLAVSYNEQFF; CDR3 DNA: TGTGCCAGCAGCCCGGGACTAGCGGTATCCTACAATGAGCAGTTCTTC
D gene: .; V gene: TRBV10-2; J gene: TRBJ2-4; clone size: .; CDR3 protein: CASSESNGIQYF; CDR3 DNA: TGCGCCAGCAGTGAGTCGAACGGGATTCAGTACTTC
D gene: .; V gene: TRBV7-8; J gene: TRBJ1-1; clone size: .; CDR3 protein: CASSFLPGLNTEAFF; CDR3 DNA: TGTGCCAGCAGCTTCCTTCCAGGGCTGAACACTGAAGCTTTCTTT
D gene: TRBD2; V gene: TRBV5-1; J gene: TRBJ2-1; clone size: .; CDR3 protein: CASAFIAGGPDEQFF; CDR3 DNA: TGCGCCAGCGCCTTCATAGCGGGAGGGCCCGATGAGCAGTTCTTC
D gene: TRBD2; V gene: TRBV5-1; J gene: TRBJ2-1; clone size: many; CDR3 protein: CASSLAGLYNEQFF; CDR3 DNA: TGTGCCAGCAGCTTAGCGGGGCTATACAATGAGCAGTTCTTC
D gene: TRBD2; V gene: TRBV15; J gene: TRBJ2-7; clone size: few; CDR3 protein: CATSRVTPAGGNEQYF; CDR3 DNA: TGTGCCACCAGCAGAGTGACCCCAGCGGGAGGTAACGAGCAGTACTTC
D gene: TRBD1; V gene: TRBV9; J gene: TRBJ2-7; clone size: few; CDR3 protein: CASSVGQGAFDEQYF; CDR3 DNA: TGTGCCAGCAGCGTAGGGCAGGGGGCTTTCGACGAGCAGTACTTC
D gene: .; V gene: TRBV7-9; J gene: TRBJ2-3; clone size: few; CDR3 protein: CASTSTDTQYF; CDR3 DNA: TGTGCCAGCACCAGCACAGATACGCAGTATTTT
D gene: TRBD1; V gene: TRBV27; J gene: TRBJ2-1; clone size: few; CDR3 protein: CASSGQDSGEQFF; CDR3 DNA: TGTGCCAGCAGTGGACAGGATTCTGGTGAGCAGTTCTTC
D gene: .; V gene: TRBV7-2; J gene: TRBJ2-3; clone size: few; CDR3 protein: CASSLGTRSTDTQYF; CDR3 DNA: TGTGCCAGCAGCTTAGGGACCAGGTCGACAGATACGCAGTATTTT
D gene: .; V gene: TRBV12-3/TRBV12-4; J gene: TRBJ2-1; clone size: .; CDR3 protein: CASRERFEQFF; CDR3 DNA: TGTGCCAGCAGGGAGAGGTTTGAGCAGTTCTTC
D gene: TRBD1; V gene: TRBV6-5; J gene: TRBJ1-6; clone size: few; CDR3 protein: CASSYSGTGGGSPLHF; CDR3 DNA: TGTGCCAGCAGTTACTCCGGGACAGGGGGCGGTTCACCCCTCCACTTT
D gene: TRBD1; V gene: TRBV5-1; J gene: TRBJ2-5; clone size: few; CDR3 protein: CASSETGGLETQYF; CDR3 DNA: TGCGCCAGCAGTGAAACAGGGGGGCTGGAGACCCAGTACTTC
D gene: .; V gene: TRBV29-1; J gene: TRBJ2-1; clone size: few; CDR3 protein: CSVEGQYQQFF; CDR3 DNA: TGCAGCGTTGAAGGTCAGTACCAGCAGTTCTTC
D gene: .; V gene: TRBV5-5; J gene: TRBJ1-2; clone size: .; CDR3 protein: CASSAGANYGYTF; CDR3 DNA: TGTGCCAGCAGCGCGGGAGCTAACTATGGCTACACCTTC
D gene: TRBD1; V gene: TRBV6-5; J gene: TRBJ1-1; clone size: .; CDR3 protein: CASSYGTGALNTEAFF; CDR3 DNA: TGTGCCAGCAGTTACGGGACAGGAGCCTTGAACACTGAAGCTTTCTTT
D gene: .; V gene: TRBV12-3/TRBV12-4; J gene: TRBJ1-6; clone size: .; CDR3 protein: CASRDETGHNSPLHF; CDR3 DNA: TGTGCCAGCAGAGACGAGACAGGTCATAATTCACCCCTCCACTTT
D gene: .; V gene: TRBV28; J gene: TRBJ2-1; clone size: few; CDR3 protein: CASSLVWGDEQFF; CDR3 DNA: TGTGCCAGCAGTTTAGTGTGGGGGGATGAGCAGTTCTTC
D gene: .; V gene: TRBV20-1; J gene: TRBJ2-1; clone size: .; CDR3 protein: CSAIPSAGSYNEQFF; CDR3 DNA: TGCAGTGCTATCCCCTCGGCGGGATCCTACAATGAGCAGTTCTTC
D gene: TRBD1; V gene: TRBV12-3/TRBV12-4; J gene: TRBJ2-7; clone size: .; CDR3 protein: CASSSGTAPREQYF; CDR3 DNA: TGTGCCAGCAGTTCCGGGACAGCCCCCCGCGAGCAGTACTTC
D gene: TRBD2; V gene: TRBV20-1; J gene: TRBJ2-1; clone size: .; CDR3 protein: CSARAPGLAGYNEQFF; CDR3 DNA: TGCAGTGCTAGGGCCCCGGGACTAGCGGGCTACAATGAGCAGTTCTTC
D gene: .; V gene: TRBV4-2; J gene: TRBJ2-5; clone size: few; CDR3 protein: CASSQDRLQETQYF; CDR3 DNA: TGTGCCAGCAGCCAAGACCGGCTACAAGAGACCCAGTACTTC
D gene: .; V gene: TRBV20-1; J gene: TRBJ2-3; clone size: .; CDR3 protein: CSALSGSTDTQYF; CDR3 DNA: TGCAGTGCCCTATCGGGCAGCACAGATACGCAGTATTTT
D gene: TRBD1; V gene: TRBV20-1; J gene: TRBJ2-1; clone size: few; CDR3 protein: CSARQQGATYNEQFF; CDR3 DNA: TGCAGTGCTCGACAACAGGGGGCGACCTACAATGAGCAGTTCTTC
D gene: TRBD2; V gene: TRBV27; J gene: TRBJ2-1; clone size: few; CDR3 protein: CASSSPSGRSNEQFF; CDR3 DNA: TGTGCCAGCAGTTCCCCTAGCGGGAGGTCGAATGAGCAGTTCTTC
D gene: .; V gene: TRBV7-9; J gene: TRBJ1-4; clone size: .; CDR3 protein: CASSFRELNEKLFF; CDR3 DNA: TGTGCCAGCAGCTTCAGGGAGCTTAATGAAAAACTGTTTTTT
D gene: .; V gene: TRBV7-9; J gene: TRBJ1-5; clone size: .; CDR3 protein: CASSYMGDQPQHF; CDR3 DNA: TGTGCCAGCAGCTACATGGGGGATCAGCCCCAGCATTTT
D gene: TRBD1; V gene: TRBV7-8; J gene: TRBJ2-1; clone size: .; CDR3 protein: CASSASGQGIYNEQFF; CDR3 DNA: TGTGCCAGCAGCGCATCGGGACAGGGAATATACAATGAGCAGTTCTTC
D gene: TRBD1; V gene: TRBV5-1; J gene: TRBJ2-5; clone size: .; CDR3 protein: CASSRQGLETQYF; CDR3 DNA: TGCGCCAGCAGCCGACAGGGGTTAGAGACCCAGTACTTC
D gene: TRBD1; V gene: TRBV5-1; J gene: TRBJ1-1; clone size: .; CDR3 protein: CASSLPGTGGTEAFF; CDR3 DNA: TGCGCCAGCAGCTTGCCCGGGACAGGGGGCACTGAAGCTTTCTTT
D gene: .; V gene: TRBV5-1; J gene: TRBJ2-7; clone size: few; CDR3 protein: CASSLSGVREQYF; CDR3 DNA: TGCGCCAGCAGCTTGTCAGGGGTCCGCGAGCAGTACTTC
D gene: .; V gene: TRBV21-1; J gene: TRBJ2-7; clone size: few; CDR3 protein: CASSKPRDTTYEQYF; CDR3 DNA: TGTGCCAGCAGCAAACCCCGGGACACCACCTACGAGCAGTACTTC
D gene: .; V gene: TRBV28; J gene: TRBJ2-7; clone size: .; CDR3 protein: CASSFDPESLGEQYF; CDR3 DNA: TGTGCCAGCAGTTTTGACCCCGAAAGCTTGGGGGAGCAGTACTTC
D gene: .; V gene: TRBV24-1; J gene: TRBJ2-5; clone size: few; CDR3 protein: CAPMRQLVLAETQYF; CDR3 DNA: TGTGCCCCTATGAGGCAATTAGTGCTAGCAGAGACCCAGTACTTC
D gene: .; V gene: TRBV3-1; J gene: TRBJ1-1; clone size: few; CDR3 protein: CASSQEDATEAFF; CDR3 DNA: TGTGCCAGCAGCCAAGAGGATGCCACTGAAGCTTTCTTT
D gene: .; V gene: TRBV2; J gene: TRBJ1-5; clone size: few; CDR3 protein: CASTPVGLNQPQHF; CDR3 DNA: TGTGCCAGCACCCCGGTAGGCCTGAATCAGCCCCAGCATTTT
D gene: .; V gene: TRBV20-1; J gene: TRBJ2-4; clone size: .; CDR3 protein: CSARDYRVGDIQYF; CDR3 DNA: TGCAGTGCTAGAGATTACAGGGTAGGCGACATTCAGTACTTC
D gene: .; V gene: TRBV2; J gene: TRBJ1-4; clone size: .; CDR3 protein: CASSERGTAEKLFF; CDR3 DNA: TGTGCCAGCAGTGAAAGGGGGACGGCTGAAAAACTGTTTTTT
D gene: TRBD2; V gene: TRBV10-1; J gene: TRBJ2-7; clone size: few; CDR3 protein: CASSGSPGRGGEQYF; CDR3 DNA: TGCGCCAGCAGTGGCTCCCCTGGGAGGGGAGGCGAGCAGTACTTC
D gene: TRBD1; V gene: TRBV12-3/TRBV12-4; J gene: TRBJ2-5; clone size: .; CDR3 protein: CASRGTGGGETQYF; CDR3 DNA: TGTGCCAGCCGTGGGACAGGGGGCGGGGAGACCCAGTACTTC
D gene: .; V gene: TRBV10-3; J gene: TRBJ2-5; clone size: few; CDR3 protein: CAISGADGETQYF; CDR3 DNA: TGTGCCATCAGTGGTGCCGACGGGGAGACCCAGTACTTC
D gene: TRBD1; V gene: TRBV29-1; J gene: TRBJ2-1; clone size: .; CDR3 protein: CSVENPDRGSYNEQFF; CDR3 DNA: TGCAGCGTTGAAAACCCCGACAGGGGATCCTACAATGAGCAGTTCTTC
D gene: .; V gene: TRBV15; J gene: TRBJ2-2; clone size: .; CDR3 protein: CATSRAGVGGTGELFF; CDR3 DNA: TGTGCCACCAGCAGAGCAGGGGTGGGCGGCACCGGGGAGCTGTTTTTT
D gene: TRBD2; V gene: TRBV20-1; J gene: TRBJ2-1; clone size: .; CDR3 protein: CSAGGSREGSSYNEQFF; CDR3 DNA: TGCAGTGCAGGAGGTAGCCGGGAGGGAAGCTCCTACAATGAGCAGTTCTTC
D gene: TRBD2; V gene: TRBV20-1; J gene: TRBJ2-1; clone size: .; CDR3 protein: CSAGQTSGPNNEQFF; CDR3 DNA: TGCAGTGCTGGCCAGACTAGCGGGCCAAACAATGAGCAGTTCTTC
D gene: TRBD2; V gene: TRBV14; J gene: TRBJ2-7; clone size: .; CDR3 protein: CASSQLTSGFTYEQYF; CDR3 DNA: TGTGCCAGCAGCCAATTAACTAGCGGGTTCACCTACGAGCAGTACTTC
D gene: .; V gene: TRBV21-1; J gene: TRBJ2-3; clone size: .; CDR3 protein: CASSKNRCGSRGDTQYF; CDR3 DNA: TGTGCCAGCAGCAAAAACCGGTGCGGATCCCGGGGGGATACGCAGTATTTT